Listed below are T cell receptor beta chains from one sample, sequenced in a study of cytomegalovirus exposure and HLA in healthy donors. Produced via immunoSEQ multiplex PCR; TCRdb's table is partial and in-frame only. The sample has some 60,000 clones; under 90% are singletons. The sequencing sample was made of PBMCs. All receptors derive from a woman aged 40 to 49 in good health and CMV-seronegative. The CDR3 runs from the conserved cysteine through the conserved F or W. The D gene is left open where the match is weak. The size entry is marked missing in some rows and otherwise reads once, few, many or a size class.

TRBJ2-5,.,.,TRBV6-6,TGTGCCAGCAGTTCTGCAGTCCAACAAGAGACCCAGTACTTC,CASSSAVQQETQYF
TRBJ1-4,.,TRBD1,TRBV6-6,TGTGCCAGCAGCCAGACAGGGGGAGGTGAAAAACTGTTTTTT,CASSQTGGGEKLFF
TRBJ2-1,.,.,TRBV7-9,TGTGCCAGCAGCCGCGAGGGCTATGTCTACAATGAGCAGTTCTTC,CASSREGYVYNEQFF
TRBJ1-2,.,.,TRBV19,TGTGCCAGCAGACAGGCTTCTAACTATGGCTACACCTTC,CASRQASNYGYTF
TRBJ1-4,few,.,TRBV25-1,TGTGCCAGCAGTGACCTTACGACAGGCGTTAATGAAAAACTGTTTTTT,CASSDLTTGVNEKLFF
TRBJ1-5,.,TRBD1,TRBV28,TGTGCCAGCAGTCCCGACAGGGGGTATATGAGCAATCAGCCCCAGCATTTT,CASSPDRGYMSNQPQHF
TRBJ2-2,.,TRBD1,TRBV11-3,TGTGCCAGCAGCCCCGGGACAGCGACGAACACCGGGGAGCTGTTTTTT,CASSPGTATNTGELFF
TRBJ1-2,.,.,TRBV19,TGTGCCAGTAGTGTGGGGCAGGCGGCGAACTATGGCTACACCTTC,CASSVGQAANYGYTF
TRBJ2-7,.,TRBD2,TRBV6-5,TGTGCCAGCAGCCTTAGTGCTAGCGGGGGGGACGAGCAGTACTTC,CASSLSASGGDEQYF
TRBJ1-3,.,.,TRBV28,TGTGCCAGCAGAAACCGGGTCTTCTCTGGAAACACCATATATTTT,CASRNRVFSGNTIYF
TRBJ2-1,.,TRBD2,TRBV11-2,TGTGCCAGCAGCTTACTTCTAGCGGGGCCCATTAAATCCTACAATGAGCAGTTCTTC,CASSLLLAGPIKSYNEQFF
TRBJ1-1,.,.,TRBV2,TGTGCCAGCAGTCTAACTATGGAGGACGCTGAAGCTTTCTTT,CASSLTMEDAEAFF
TRBJ2-7,.,TRBD1,TRBV28,TGTGCCAGCAGTGAAGACAGGGGCTCCTACGAGCAGTACTTC,CASSEDRGSYEQYF
TRBJ1-2,.,TRBD1,TRBV19,TGTGCCAGTAGTATTATGGGACAGGGGTATGGCTACACCTTC,CASSIMGQGYGYTF
TRBJ1-2,few,.,TRBV7-2,TGTGCCAGCACTGACAGCGCCTATGGCTACACCTTC,CASTDSAYGYTF
TRBJ2-7,.,TRBD1,TRBV4-3,TGCGCCAGCAGCCAAGATCTGCGGAGACAGGGTCTGTCGCGCGGCTACGAGCAGTACTTC,CASSQDLRRQGLSRGYEQYF
TRBJ1-3,.,TRBD1,TRBV6-1,TGTGCCAGCAGTATAACAGGGGTTGGAAACACCATATATTTT,CASSITGVGNTIYF
TRBJ1-2,.,TRBD1,TRBV29-1,TGCAGCTCGCGGACAGGGGAGGTCGGCGGCTACACCTTC,CSSRTGEVGGYTF
TRBJ2-7,few,TRBD2,TRBV5-1,TGCGCCAGCAGCTTGAGTGGGGGACTAGCGGGGATATACGAGCAGTACTTC,CASSLSGGLAGIYEQYF
TRBJ2-1,few,TRBD2,TRBV4-2,TGTGCCAGCAGCCAAGGATCAGGCGGGAGGGTTGAGCAGTTCTTC,CASSQGSGGRVEQFF